This TCR beta chain was sequenced during a study of blood T cells in healthy people across ages. Background on the study: Per two T cells, about one barcoded beta molecule was captured through template switching. Study results and caveats: In long-lived donors, naive CD4+ cell counts and diversity exceeded those of aged donors. One million T cells yielded diversity estimates that were considered underestimates.

Worth noting for this clonotype: As yet, its antigen is unknown.

The J segment lost 12 bases and the V segment lost 2 bases, leaving 8 bases of the junction unmatched. CDR1 and CDR2 (germline): LGHDT, YNNKEL (reference sequence). The CDR3 length is 13 residues. Sample-barcoded 5' priming and a J-beta primer mix drove a second PCR of about 6 to 12 cycles. One entry per CDR3 protein, called by TCRdb with MiXCR from the 5' RACE reads. The repertoire includes hundreds of thousands of distinct CDR3 sequences, around 45% of them detected once, and 15% to 20% sits in the top ten. Total RNA amounts of at least 6 micrograms were extracted per sample. This receptor was identified in a man older than 75 in good health. The specimen was blood. The chain links TRBV3-1 to TRBJ2-7, with 9 bases identical to TRBD1. Written as DNA, the CDR3 is TGTGCCAGCAGCCAACTTACAGGGGGCGCTTTGTACTTC. Translating it yields CASSQLTGGALYF.